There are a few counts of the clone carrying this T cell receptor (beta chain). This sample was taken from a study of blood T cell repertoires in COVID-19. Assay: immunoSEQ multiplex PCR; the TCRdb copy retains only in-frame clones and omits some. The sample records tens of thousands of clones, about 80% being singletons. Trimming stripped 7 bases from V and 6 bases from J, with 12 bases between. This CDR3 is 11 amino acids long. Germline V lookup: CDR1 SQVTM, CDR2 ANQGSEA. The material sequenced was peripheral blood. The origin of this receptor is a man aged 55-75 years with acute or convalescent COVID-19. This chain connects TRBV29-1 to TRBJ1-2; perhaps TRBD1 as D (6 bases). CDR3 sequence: CSASRQDGYTF. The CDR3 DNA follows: TGCAGCGCCTCCCGACAGGATGGCTACACCTTC.